These 15 T cell receptor beta chains share one sample of origin, sequenced in a study of preoperative IRX-2 immunotherapy in early breast cancer. TCRdb's copy holds only in-frame clones and misses some; the assay was immunoSEQ multiplex PCR. Of around 95,000 clones listed, roughly 89% were seen once; the top ten hold roughly 2%. The sample's treatment: preoperative locoregional IRX-2 cytokine immunotherapy. The sequenced sample was tumor tissue, obtained after IRX-2 immunotherapy. The origin of the receptors is a human donor with breast cancer.

J is TRBJ2-5 and V is TRBV28; TRBD1 is a possible D gene (5 bases). V lost 3 bases and J lost 1, with 9 bases in between. The CDR3 is 14 amino acids. CDR1 and CDR2 from the germline V gene are MDHEN and SYDVKM. The CDR3 reads CASSLGHLQETQYF. CDR3 bases: TGTGCCAGCAGTTTGGGGCACCTCCAAGAGACCCAGTACTTC.

This chain links TRBV6-8 with TRBJ2-3, with 7 bases matching TRBD2. The CDR3 sequence is 16 residues long. CDR1 is MNHGY and CDR2 is SAAAGT in the germline V gene. V lost 10 bases, J lost 0 bases, and 13 bases stayed unmatched. The DNA of the CDR3 is TGTGCCACCCAAGCGGGGTATGATACTAGCACAGATACGCAGTATTTT. It specifies CATQAGYDTSTDTQYF.

The J gene is TRBJ2-7, the V gene TRBV19; no clear D. The CDR3 totals 13 residues. Germline loops: CDR1 LNHDA, CDR2 SQIVND (reference sequence). The ends were cut back, 1 base at V and 3 bases at J, with 7 bases in the middle. The CDR3 region is CASSIGQGYEQYF. CDR3 bases: TGTGCCAGTAGTATAGGTCAAGGCTACGAGCAGTACTTC.

The chain combines TRBV19 with TRBJ1-2, with D tentatively TRBD1 (5 bases). V was clipped by 4 bases and J by 6 bases, with 15 bases between them. Germline V gene data show CDR1 as LNHDA and CDR2 as SQIVND (reference sequence). This CDR3 is built from 14 residues. CDR3 region: CASSTTGRENGYTF. As DNA, the CDR3 is TGTGCCAGTAGTACGACCGGCAGGGAAAATGGCTACACCTTC.

V usage is TRBV7-1 and J usage is TRBJ1-2, with unresolved D. TRBV7-1 is labeled an ORF, and its function is uncertain. The CDR3 sequence is 13 residues long. V gave up 8 bases and J gave up 2 bases, with 12 bases separating them. The CDR3 protein is CASVGEANYGYTF. The CDR3 DNA follows: TGTGCCAGCGTTGGGGAGGCGAACTATGGCTACACCTTC.

The V call is TRBV5-1, the J call TRBJ2-3, with D perhaps matching TRBD1 (5 bases). This CDR3 contains 15 residues. Germline lookup yields CDR1 SGHRS and CDR2 YFSETQ. V dropped 0 bases and J dropped 1 base, with 9 bases sitting between them. The CDR3 region has the DNA TGCGCCAGCAGCTTGGCCGACAGAGGCACAGATACGCAGTATTTT. This sequence encodes CASSLADRGTDTQYF.

The CDR3 spells CASSGLAGPYNEQFF. CDR3 DNA sequence: TGCGCCAGCAGTGGGCTAGCGGGCCCTTACAATGAGCAGTTCTTC. The V and J genes are TRBV10-2 and TRBJ2-1; 8 positions agree with TRBD2. CDR3 length: 15 residues. J lost 4 bases, V lost 4 bases, and 6 bases had no gene match. Germline V gene lookup returns CDR1 WSHSY and CDR2 SAAADI.

The chain joins TRBV19 to TRBJ1-3, with a possible D match to TRBD1 (5 bases). This CDR3 contains 15 residues. Trimming pared 7 bases from V and 1 base from J, leaving 14 bases between. The germline V gene has CDR1 LNHDA and CDR2 SQIVND (reference sequence). Here the CDR3 reads CASTTVSVSGNTIYF. CDR3 sequence (DNA): TGTGCCAGTACGACAGTGTCGGTTTCTGGAAACACCATATATTTT.

This clone was detected only once. This chain joins TRBV5-1 and TRBJ2-6; no clear D gene. CDR3 length equals 15 residues. V was pared by 0 bases and J by 0 bases, with 4 bases between. Per germline, CDR1 SGHRS and CDR2 YFSETQ. The CDR3 region has the DNA TGCGCCAGCAGCTTGGGAGACTCTGGGGCCAACGTCCTGACTTTC. This sequence encodes CASSLGDSGANVLTF.

The chain recombines TRBV29-1 with TRBJ2-3; maybe TRBD2 (5 bases). Trimming stripped 1 base from V and 4 bases from J, with 9 bases between. Germline lookup yields CDR1 SQVTM and CDR2 ANQGSEA. CDR3 length: 13 residues. DNA of the CDR3: TGCAGCGTTGAAGGAGTCGGGGCAGATACGCAGTATTTT. It specifies CSVEGVGADTQYF.

V usage is TRBV23-1 and J usage is TRBJ1-5, with 8 bases aligning to TRBD1. TRBV23-1 is an open reading frame whose function is uncertain. The CDR3 runs 14 residues. The junction had 11 bases not matched to a gene; V was cut back by 6 bases and J by 10 bases. CDR3 in DNA: TGCGCCAGCAGCCAACAGCAGGGGGCTCTCCCCCAGCATTTT. Translation: CASSQQQGALPQHF.

The chain carries TRBV19 and TRBJ2-3, with a weak D call TRBD1 (6 bases). Per the germline V gene, CDR1 is LNHDA and CDR2 is SQIVND (reference sequence). V shed 5 bases and J shed 2 bases, with 14 bases lying between them. This CDR3 comprises 15 residues. In nucleotides, the CDR3 is TGTGCCAGTAGTCCCCACAGGGAAAACACAGATACGCAGTATTTT. It yields the protein CASSPHRENTDTQYF.

The genes are TRBV6-8 and TRBJ1-2; the match to TRBD1 covers 8 bases. Germline V CDR1 and CDR2: MNHGY, SAAAGT. After removal of 6 bases from V and 7 bases from J, the junction contained 13 bases not matched to a gene. The CDR3 runs 15 residues. The CDR3 DNA follows: TGTGCCAGCAGGCCGACGGGCCGAACAGGGGGTGGCTACACCTTC. Protein sequence: CASRPTGRTGGGYTF.

This chain uses TRBV9 with TRBJ1-5, with TRBD1 as a possible D gene (6 bases). The CDR3 is made up of 14 amino acids. V was pared by 8 bases and J by 1 base, with 13 bases between. The germline gives CDR1 SGDLS, CDR2 YYNGEE. The CDR3 spells CASHRDGSNQPQHF. The CDR3 DNA reads TGTGCCAGTCACAGGGACGGAAGCAATCAGCCCCAGCATTTT. The full variable domain, completed using reference TRBV9 and TRBJ1-5, is DSGVTQTPKHLITATGQRVTLRCSPRSGDLSVYWYQQSLDQGLQFLIQYYNGEERAKGNILERFSAQQFPDLHSELNLSSLELGDSALYFCASHRDGSNQPQHFGDGTRLSIL.

The V call is TRBV1, the J call TRBJ1-3. TRBV1 is tagged as a pseudogene. The CDR3 spans 20 residues. CDR3 DNA sequence: TGCGCCAGCAGCCAAGTCAGGGGGGGACGACGAACCACTGCTGGAAACACCATATATTTT. Translation: CASSQVRGGRRTTAGNTIYF.